The clone carrying this TCR beta chain has ten or more counts. The record originates from a study of spatial heterogeneity in lung cancer. The CDR3 is 14 residues long. V was pared by 6 bases and J by 4 bases, with 15 bases between. Germline lookup yields CDR1 MNHEY and CDR2 SVGAGI. Time point defined: blood at routine non-recurrence follow-up after resection. Each CDR3 protein gets one entry after TCRdb re-called the 5' RACE reads with MiXCR. The sample includes about 19,000 distinct CDR3 sequences, roughly 10% of them seen just once. This TCR came from a female donor with early-stage non-small cell lung cancer. The source material was PBMCs, sampled at follow-up. This chain links TRBV6-5 with TRBJ1-1, with TRBD1 as a possible D gene (6 bases). In DNA form, the CDR3 reads TGTGCCAGCAGACCCACGGGAGGGGGCACTGAAGCTTTCTTT. Translating gives CASRPTGGGTEAFF.